The T cell receptor (beta chain) described here comes from a study of blood T cell dynamics during melanoma immunotherapy. Study-wide background: Standard first-line treatment here was pembrolizumab or nivolumab plus ipilimumab in metastatic melanoma.

Measured with immunoSEQ multiplex PCR; TCRdb has only the in-frame clones, and not every one. The data show about 11,000 clones, about four fifths seen once. Time point here: week 3, after first cycle of checkpoint inhibitor. Disease control meant complete response, partial response or stable disease at 12 weeks. The CDR3 consists of 16 residues. V lost 4 bases to trimming and J lost 4 bases; unmatched junction nucleotides: 10. Germline V lookup: CDR1 MGHRA, CDR2 YSYEKL. The clonotype originates from a human donor with melanoma. The chain joins TRBV4-1 to TRBJ1-3; 7 nucleotides agree with TRBD1. This material consisted of blood, taken from a patient treated with checkpoint blockade. CDR3 in DNA: TGCGCCAGCAGCCTTCGTCAGGGGGGATCGGGAAACACCATATATTTT. It codes for CASSLRQGGSGNTIYF.